The text below deals with one TCR beta chain. The repertoire was sequenced with immunoSEQ multiplex PCR; TCRdb's copy has only in-frame clones and lacks some. The table includes about 310,000 clones, roughly 90% detected once. This specimen comes from a study of blood T cell repertoires in COVID-19. Study as a whole: T cells, B-cell-depleted T cells, or PBMCs provided the cDNA or gDNA that served as material.

Germline assignment: CDR1 SGHAT and CDR2 FQNNGV. The CDR3 sequence is 14 residues long. V gave up 5 bases and J gave up 2 bases, with 12 bases separating them. The receptor comes from a young man with active or convalescent COVID-19. Sequenced sample: peripheral blood. J is TRBJ1-2 and V is TRBV11-2; D remains ambiguous. Here the CDR3 reads CASSREGINYGYTF. In DNA form, the CDR3 reads TGTGCCAGCAGCAGGGAGGGAATAAACTATGGCTACACCTTC.